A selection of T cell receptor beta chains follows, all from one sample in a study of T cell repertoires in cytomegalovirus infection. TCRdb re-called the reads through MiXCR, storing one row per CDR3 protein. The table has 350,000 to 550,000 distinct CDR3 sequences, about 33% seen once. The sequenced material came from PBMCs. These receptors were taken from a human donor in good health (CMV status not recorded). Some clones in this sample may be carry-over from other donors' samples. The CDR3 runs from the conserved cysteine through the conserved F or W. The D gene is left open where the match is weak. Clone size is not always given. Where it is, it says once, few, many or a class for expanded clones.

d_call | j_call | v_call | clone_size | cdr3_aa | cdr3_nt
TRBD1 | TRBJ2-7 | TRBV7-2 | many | CASSLATGGEQYF | TGTGCCAGCAGCTTAGCAACAGGGGGCGAGCAGTACTTC
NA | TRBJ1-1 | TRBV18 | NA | CASSPLGGMNTEAFF | TGTGCCAGCTCGCCCCTCGGGGGAATGAACACTGAAGCTTTCTTT
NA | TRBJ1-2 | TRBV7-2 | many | CASSGQRGSYGYTF | TGTGCCAGCAGCGGACAACGGGGGTCCTATGGCTACACCTTC
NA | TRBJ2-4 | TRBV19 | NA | CASSRAEPPNIQYF | TGTGCCAGTAGTCGGGCAGAGCCCCCCAACATTCAGTACTTC
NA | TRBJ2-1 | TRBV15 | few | CATSRESGPYNEQFF | TGTGCCACCAGCAGGGAATCCGGGCCATACAATGAGCAGTTCTTC
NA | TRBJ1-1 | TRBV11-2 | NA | CASSPATVGGALGTDAFF | TGTGCCAGCAGCCCGGCAACCGTTGGTGGGGCATTGGGTACTGACGCTTTCTTT
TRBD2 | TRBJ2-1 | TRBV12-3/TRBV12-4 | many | CASSSRWEGTYNEQFF | TGTGCCAGCAGCTCCAGGTGGGAGGGGACCTACAATGAGCAGTTCTTC
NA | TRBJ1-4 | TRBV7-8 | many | CASSVVPNSRNEKLFF | TGTGCCAGCAGCGTAGTACCGAATAGTAGAAATGAAAAACTGTTTTTT
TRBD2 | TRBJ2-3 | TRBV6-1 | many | CASSEQRGDTQYF | TGTGCCAGCAGTGAACAGCGGGGGGATACGCAGTATTTT
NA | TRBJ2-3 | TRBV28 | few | CASSLDEGYRTDTQYF | TGTGCCAGCAGTTTGGATGAAGGGTATCGGACAGATACGCAGTATTTT
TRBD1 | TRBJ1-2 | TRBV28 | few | CASSSAGTENYGYTF | TGTGCCAGCAGTTCCGCCGGGACAGAGAACTATGGCTACACCTTC
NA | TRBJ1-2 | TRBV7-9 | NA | CASSSAGGAYGYTF | TGTGCCAGCAGCTCAGCGGGGGGGGCCTATGGCTACACCTTC
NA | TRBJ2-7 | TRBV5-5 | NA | CASSQNGGRGEQYF | TGTGCCAGCAGCCAGAACGGCGGACGGGGCGAGCAGTACTTC
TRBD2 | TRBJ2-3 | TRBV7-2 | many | CASSPRTSGGRRTDTQYF | TGTGCCAGCAGCCCCCGGACTAGCGGGGGCCGTCGCACAGATACGCAGTATTTT
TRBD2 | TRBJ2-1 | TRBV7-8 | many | CASSGWTSGNNEQFF | TGTGCCAGCAGCGGGTGGACTAGCGGAAACAATGAGCAGTTCTTC
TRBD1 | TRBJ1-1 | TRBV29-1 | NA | CSSSLGTGLMNTEAFF | TGCAGCTCTTCCTTGGGGACAGGGCTCATGAACACTGAAGCTTTCTTT
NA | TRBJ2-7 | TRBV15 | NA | CATSTKSGRSYEQYF | TGTGCCACCAGCACTAAATCGGGACGTTCCTACGAGCAGTACTTC
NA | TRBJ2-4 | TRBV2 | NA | CASSETRKLAKNIQYF | TGTGCCAGCAGTGAAACTAGGAAACTAGCCAAAAACATTCAGTACTTC
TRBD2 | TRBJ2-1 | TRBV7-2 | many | CASRFGGGRNEQFF | TGTGCCAGCAGGTTCGGGGGGGGGAGGAATGAGCAGTTCTTC
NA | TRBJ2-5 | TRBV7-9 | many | CASTPEVDQETQYF | TGTGCCAGCACCCCCGAGGTGGATCAAGAGACCCAGTACTTC
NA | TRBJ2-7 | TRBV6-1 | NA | CASLRQAPYEQYF | TGTGCCAGCCTCCGACAGGCCCCCTACGAGCAGTACTTC
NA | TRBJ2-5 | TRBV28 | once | CASTPMAAGGLQEPQYF | TGTGCCAGCACTCCAATGGCGGCAGGGGGACTCCAAGAGCCCCAGTACTTC
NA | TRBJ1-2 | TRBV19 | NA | CATRNRAKDGYTF | TGTGCCACCAGAAACCGGGCCAAAGATGGCTACACCTTC
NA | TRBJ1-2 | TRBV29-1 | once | CSVEPFGREDYGYTF | TGCAGCGTTGAACCCTTTGGCAGGGAGGACTATGGCTACACCTTC
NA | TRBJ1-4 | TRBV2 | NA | CASSEAGLLNEKLFF | TGTGCCAGCAGTGAAGCAGGGCTGCTTAATGAAAAACTGTTTTTT
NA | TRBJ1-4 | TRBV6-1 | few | CASTGTTYEKLFF | TGTGCCAGCACCGGGACAACTTATGAAAAACTGTTTTTT
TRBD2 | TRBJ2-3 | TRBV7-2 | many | CASSLRTSRTDTQYF | TGTGCCAGCAGCCTCCGGACTAGTCGCACAGATACGCAGTATTTT
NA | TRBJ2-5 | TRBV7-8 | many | CASSPRKGETQYF | TGTGCCAGCAGCCCTAGAAAAGGGGAGACCCAGTACTTC
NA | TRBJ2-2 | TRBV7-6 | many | CASSLVGSGTGELFF | TGTGCCAGCAGCTTAGTTGGTAGCGGCACCGGGGAGCTGTTTTTT
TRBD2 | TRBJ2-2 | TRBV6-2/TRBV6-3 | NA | CASSSLTSGAGELFF | TGTGCCAGCAGTTCGTTGACTAGCGGGGCCGGGGAGCTGTTTTTT
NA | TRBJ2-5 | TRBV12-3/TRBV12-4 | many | CASSPGTKYQETQYF | TGTGCCAGCAGCCCGGGGACAAAGTACCAAGAGACCCAGTACTTC
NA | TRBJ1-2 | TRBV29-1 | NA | CSAQGEDYGYTF | TGCAGCGCACAGGGAGAGGACTATGGCTACACCTTC
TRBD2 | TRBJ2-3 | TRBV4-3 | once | CASSQGSAGVEDTQYF | TGCGCCAGCAGCCAAGGATCAGCGGGGGTTGAAGATACGCAGTATTTT
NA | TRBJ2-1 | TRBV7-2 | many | CASSILRWGEQFF | TGTGCCAGCAGCATCCTTAGGTGGGGTGAGCAGTTCTTC
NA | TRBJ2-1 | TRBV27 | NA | CASSLPPNRAGYNEQFF | TGTGCCAGCAGTCTTCCCCCCAACAGGGCCGGCTACAATGAGCAGTTCTTC
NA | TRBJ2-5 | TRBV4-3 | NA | CASSQDKDETQYF | TGCGCCAGCAGCCAAGACAAGGACGAGACCCAGTACTTC
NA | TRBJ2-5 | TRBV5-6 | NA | CASSLQGEQETQYF | TGTGCCAGCAGCTTACAGGGAGAGCAAGAGACCCAGTACTTC
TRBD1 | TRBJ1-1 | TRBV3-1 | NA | CASSPNYRGNTEAFF | TGTGCCAGCAGCCCCAATTACAGGGGTAACACTGAAGCTTTCTTT
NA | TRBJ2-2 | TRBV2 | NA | CASTFRFDTGELFF | TGTGCCAGCACGTTCAGGTTCGACACCGGGGAGCTGTTTTTT
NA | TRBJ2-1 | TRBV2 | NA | CASSLSPSYNEQFF | TGTGCCAGCAGTCTCTCTCCCTCCTACAATGAGCAGTTCTTC
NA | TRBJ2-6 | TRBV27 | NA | CASSLVGLLSGANVLTF | TGTGCCAGCAGTTTAGTGGGGCTACTGTCTGGGGCCAACGTCCTGACTTTC
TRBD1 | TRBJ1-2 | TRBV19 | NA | CASSIWQGDNYGYTF | TGTGCCAGTAGTATTTGGCAGGGGGATAACTATGGCTACACCTTC
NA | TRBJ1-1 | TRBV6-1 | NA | CASSEELNTEAFF | TGTGCCAGCAGTGAGGAGTTGAACACTGAAGCTTTCTTT
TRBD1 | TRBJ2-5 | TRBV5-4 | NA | CASSEGQKETQYF | TGTGCCAGCAGCGAGGGACAGAAAGAGACCCAGTACTTC
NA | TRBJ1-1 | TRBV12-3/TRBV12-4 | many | CASSFMGYTEAFF | TGTGCCAGCAGTTTCATGGGATACACTGAAGCTTTCTTT
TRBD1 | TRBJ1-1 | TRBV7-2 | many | CASSHTTGGTEAFF | TGTGCCAGCAGCCACACAACAGGGGGCACTGAAGCTTTCTTT